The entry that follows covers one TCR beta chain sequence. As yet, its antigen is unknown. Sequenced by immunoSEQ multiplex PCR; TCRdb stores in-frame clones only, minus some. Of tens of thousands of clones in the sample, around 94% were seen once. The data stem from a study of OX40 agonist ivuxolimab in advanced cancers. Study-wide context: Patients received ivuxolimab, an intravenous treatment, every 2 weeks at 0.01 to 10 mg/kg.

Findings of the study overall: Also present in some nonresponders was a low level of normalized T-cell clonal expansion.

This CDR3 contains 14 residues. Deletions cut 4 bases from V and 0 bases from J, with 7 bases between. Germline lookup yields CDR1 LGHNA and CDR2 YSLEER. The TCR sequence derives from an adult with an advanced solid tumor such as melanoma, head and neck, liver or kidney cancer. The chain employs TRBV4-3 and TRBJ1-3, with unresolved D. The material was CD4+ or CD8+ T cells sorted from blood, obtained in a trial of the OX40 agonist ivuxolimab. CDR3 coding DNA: TGCGCCAGCAGCCCTCAATTCTCTGGAAACACCATATATTTT. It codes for CASSPQFSGNTIYF.